The sequence of this TCR beta chain was determined in a study of blood T cell repertoires in COVID-19. Study as a whole: Material from acute and convalescent COVID-19 was sourced from the United States, Italy and Spain. Sources were T cells, B-cell-depleted T cells, or PBMCs; the material itself was cDNA or gDNA.

Recruited during active infection, patients (from Seattle) were subsequently followed longitudinally. The assay was immunoSEQ multiplex PCR, and TCRdb's table has in-frame clones only and misses some. The top ten hold 13% of the sample, which has tens of thousands of clones, more than 80% seen once. This sequence was found in a man aged 50-59 years with COVID-19, enrolled during active disease. What was sequenced was peripheral blood.

The CDR3 sequence is CASSQGGTNEKLFF. CDR3 DNA: TGTGCCAGCAGCCAGGGGGGAACTAATGAAAAACTGTTTTTT. The V call is TRBV4-2, the J call TRBJ1-4; D perhaps matches TRBD1 (5 bases). There are 14 residues in the CDR3. Germline assignment: CDR1 LGHNA and CDR2 YNFKEQ. Trimming left V 3 bases short and J 1 base short, with 6 bases between.